This T cell receptor (beta chain) was found in a study of blood T cell repertoires in COVID-19. Overall study context: Collection of acute and convalescent COVID-19 samples took place in the United States, Italy and Spain. Sources were T cells, B-cell-depleted T cells, or PBMCs; the material itself was cDNA or gDNA.

Libraries were prepared by immunoSEQ multiplex PCR; TCRdb keeps only in-frame clonotypes and omits some of them. The sample includes 280,000 or so clones, 88% seen only once; the top ten take approximately 7%. The CDR3 has 14 amino acids. The germline CDR1 and CDR2 sequences are SGHRS and YFSETQ. The J segment lost 5 bases and the V segment lost 4 bases, leaving 6 bases of the junction unmatched. The sequencing input was peripheral blood. This sequence was found in a woman aged 30 to 39 who had recovered from COVID-19. The V gene is TRBV5-1, the J gene TRBJ2-5; TRBD2 matches at 9 bases. CDR3 protein: CASSRGGAGETQYF. The CDR3 bases are TGCGCCAGCAGCCGCGGGGGGGCCGGGGAGACCCAGTACTTC.